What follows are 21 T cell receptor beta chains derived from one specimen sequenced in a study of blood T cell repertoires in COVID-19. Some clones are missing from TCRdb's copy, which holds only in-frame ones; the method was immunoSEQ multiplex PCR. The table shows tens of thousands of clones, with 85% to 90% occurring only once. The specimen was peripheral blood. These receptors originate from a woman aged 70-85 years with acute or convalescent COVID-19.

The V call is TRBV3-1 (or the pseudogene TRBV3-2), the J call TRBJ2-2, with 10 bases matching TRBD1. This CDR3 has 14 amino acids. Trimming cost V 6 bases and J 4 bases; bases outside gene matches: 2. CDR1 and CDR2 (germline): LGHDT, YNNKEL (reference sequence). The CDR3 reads CASRGTGATGELFF. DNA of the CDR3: TGTGCCAGCAGGGGGACAGGGGCCACCGGGGAGCTGTTTTTT.

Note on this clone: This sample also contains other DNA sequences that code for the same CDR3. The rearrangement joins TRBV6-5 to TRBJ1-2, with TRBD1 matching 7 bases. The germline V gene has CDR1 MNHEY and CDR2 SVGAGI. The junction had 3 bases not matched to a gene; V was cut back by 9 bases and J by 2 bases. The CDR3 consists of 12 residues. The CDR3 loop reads CASTTGNYGYTF. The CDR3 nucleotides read TGTGCCAGTACGACAGGGAACTATGGCTACACCTTC.

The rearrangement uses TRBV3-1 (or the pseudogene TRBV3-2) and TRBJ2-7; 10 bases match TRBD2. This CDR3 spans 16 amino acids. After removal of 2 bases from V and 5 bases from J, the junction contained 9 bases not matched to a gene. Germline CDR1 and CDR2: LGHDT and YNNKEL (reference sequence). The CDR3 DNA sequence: TGTGCCAGCAGCCAACACCCAGCGGGAGGGGCCCACGAGCAGTACTTC. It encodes CASSQHPAGGAHEQYF.

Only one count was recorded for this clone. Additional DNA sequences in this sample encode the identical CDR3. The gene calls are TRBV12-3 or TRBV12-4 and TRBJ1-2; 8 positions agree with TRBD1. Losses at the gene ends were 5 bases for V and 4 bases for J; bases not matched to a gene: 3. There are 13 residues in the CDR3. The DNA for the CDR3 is TGTGCCAGCAGTAAAACAGGGGGCTATGGCTACACCTTC. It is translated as CASSKTGGYGYTF.

The DNA of the CDR3 is TGTGCCAGCAGTTTGCCCTCGACAGGGTATATCAATGAGCAGTTCTTC. It specifies CASSLPSTGYINEQFF. J is TRBJ2-1 and V is TRBV27, with 7 bases fitting TRBD1. CDR3 length: 16 amino acids. The germline gives CDR1 MNHEY, CDR2 SMNVEV (reference sequence). V was clipped by 3 bases and J by 6 bases; unmatched bases: 11.

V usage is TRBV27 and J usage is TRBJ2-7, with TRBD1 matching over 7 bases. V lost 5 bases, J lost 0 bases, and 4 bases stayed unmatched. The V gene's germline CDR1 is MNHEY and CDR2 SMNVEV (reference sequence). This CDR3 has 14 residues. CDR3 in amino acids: CASSGRDSSYEQYF. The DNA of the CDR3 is TGTGCCAGCAGTGGCCGGGACAGCTCCTACGAGCAGTACTTC.

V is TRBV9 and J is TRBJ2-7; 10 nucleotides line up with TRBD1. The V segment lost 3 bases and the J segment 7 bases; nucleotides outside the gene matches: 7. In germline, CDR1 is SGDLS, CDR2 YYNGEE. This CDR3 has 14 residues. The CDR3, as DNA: TGTGCCAGCAGCGGGGACAGGGGCTACGGGGAGCAGTACTTC. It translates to CASSGDRGYGEQYF. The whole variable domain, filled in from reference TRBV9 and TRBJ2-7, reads DSGVTQTPKHLITATGQRVTLRCSPRSGDLSVYWYQQSLDQGLQFLIQYYNGEERAKGNILERFSAQQFPDLHSELNLSSLELGDSALYFCASSGDRGYGEQYFGPGTRLTVT.

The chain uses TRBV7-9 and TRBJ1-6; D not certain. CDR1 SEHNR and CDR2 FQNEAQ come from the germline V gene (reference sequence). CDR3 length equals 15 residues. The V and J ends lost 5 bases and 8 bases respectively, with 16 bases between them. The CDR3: CASSPMARSHSPLHF. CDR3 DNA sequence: TGTGCCAGCAGCCCGATGGCCAGGTCGCATTCACCCCTCCACTTT.

CDR3 DNA sequence: TGTGCCAGCAGTCACGACGGATCAGCGAATCAGCCCCAGCATTTT. This encodes CASSHDGSANQPQHF. This chain uses TRBV6-5 with TRBJ1-5; D is unclear. The CDR3 extends over 15 amino acids. CDR1 is MNHEY and CDR2 is SVGAGI in the germline V gene. Trimming removed 5 bases at V and 4 bases at J, with 15 bases between.

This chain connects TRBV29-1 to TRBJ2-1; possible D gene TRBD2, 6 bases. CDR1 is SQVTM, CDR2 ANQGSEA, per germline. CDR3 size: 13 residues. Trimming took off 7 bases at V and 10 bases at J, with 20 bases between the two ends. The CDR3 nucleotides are TGCAGCGGCCTACCTAGCGCCCCGGGGGAGCAGTTCTTC. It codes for CSGLPSAPGEQFF.

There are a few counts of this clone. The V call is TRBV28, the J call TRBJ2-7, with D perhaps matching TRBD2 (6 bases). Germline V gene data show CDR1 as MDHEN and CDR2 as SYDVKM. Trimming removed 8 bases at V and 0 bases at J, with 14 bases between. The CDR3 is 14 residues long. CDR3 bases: TGTGCCAGCGTCCCATCCGGGAGCTCCTACGAGCAGTACTTC. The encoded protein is CASVPSGSSYEQYF.

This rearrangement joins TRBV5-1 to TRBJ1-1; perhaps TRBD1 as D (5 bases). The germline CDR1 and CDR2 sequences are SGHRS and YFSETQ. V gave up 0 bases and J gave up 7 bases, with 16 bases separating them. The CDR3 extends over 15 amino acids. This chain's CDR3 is CASSLDPPGGSEAFF. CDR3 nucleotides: TGCGCCAGCAGCTTGGACCCACCGGGGGGGAGTGAAGCTTTCTTT. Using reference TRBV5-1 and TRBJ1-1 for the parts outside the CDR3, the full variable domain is KAGVTQTPRYLIKTRGQQVTLSCSPISGHRSVSWYQQTPGQGLQFLFEYFSETQRNKGNFPGRFSGRQFSNSRSEMNVSTLELGDSALYLCASSLDPPGGSEAFFGQGTRLTVV.

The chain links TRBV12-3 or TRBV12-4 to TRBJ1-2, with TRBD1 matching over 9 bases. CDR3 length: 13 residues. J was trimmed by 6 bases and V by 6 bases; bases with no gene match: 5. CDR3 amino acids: CASRQTGGDGYTF. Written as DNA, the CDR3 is TGTGCCAGCAGGCAGACAGGGGGGGATGGCTACACCTTC.

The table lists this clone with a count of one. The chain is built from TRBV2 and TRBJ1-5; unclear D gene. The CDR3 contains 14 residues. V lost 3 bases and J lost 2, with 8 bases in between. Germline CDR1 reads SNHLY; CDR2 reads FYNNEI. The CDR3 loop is CASSDRWGNQPQHF. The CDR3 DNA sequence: TGTGCCAGCAGTGACAGGTGGGGCAATCAGCCCCAGCATTTT.

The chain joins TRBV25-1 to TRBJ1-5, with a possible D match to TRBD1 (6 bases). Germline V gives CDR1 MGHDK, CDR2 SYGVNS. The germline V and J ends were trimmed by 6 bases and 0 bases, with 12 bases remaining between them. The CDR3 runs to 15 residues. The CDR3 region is CASSEQGNSNQPQHF. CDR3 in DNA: TGTGCCAGCAGCGAACAGGGAAATAGCAATCAGCCCCAGCATTTT.

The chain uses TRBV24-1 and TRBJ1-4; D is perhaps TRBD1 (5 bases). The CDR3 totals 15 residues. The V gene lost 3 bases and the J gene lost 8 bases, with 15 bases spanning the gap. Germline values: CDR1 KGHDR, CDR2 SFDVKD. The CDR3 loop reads CATSDPQGGGEKLFF. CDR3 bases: TGTGCCACCAGTGATCCCCAGGGTGGTGGAGAAAAACTGTTTTTT.

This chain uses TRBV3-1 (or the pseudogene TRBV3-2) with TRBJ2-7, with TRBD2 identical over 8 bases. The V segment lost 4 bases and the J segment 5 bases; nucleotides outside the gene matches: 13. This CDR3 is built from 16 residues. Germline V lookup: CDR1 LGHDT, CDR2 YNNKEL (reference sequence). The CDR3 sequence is CASSLRGLGRAHEQYF. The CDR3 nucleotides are TGTGCCAGCAGCCTCAGGGGTCTCGGGAGGGCCCACGAGCAGTACTTC.

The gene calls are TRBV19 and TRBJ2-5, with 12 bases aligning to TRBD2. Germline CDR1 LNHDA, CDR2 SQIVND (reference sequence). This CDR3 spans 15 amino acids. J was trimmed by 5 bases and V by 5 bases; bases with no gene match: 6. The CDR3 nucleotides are TGTGCCAGTAGTCCGACTAGCGGGAGATCGGAGACCCAGTACTTC. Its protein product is CASSPTSGRSETQYF.

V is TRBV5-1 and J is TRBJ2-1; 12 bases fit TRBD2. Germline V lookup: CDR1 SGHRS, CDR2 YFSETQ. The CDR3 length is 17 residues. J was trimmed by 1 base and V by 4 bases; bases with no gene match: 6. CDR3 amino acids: CASSPRTSGVSYNEQFF. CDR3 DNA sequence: TGCGCCAGCAGCCCCCGGACTAGCGGGGTGTCCTACAATGAGCAGTTCTTC. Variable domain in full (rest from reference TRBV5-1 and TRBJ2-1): KAGVTQTPRYLIKTRGQQVTLSCSPISGHRSVSWYQQTPGQGLQFLFEYFSETQRNKGNFPGRFSGRQFSNSRSEMNVSTLELGDSALYLCASSPRTSGVSYNEQFFGPGTRLTVL.

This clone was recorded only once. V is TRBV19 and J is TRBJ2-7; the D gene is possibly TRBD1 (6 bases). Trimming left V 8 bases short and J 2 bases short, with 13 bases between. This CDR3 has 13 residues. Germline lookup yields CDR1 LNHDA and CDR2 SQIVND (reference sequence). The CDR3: CASGGPSPYEQYF. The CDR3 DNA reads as TGTGCCAGTGGGGGCCCTTCCCCCTACGAGCAGTACTTC.

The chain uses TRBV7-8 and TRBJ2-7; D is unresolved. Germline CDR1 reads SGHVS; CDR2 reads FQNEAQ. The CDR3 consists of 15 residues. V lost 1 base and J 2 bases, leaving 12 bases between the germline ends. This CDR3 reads CASSLDYGPAYEQYF. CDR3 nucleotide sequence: TGTGCCAGCAGCTTAGATTATGGGCCGGCCTACGAGCAGTACTTC.